This passage covers 31 T cell receptor beta chains from one sample sequenced in a study of blood T cell repertoires in COVID-19. The data were produced by immunoSEQ multiplex PCR, yet TCRdb's version contains in-frame clones alone and is incomplete. The top ten hold roughly 9.8% of the sample, which has over 70,000 clones, roughly 85% seen once. The source material was peripheral blood. These receptors were collected from a man aged 60-69 years with COVID-19, enrolled during active disease.

V gene TRBV5-1 combines with J gene TRBJ1-4, with TRBD1 matching 9 bases. The V gene end was trimmed by 0 bases and the J gene end by 10 bases; junction bases not matched to a gene: 4. In germline, CDR1 is SGHRS, CDR2 YFSETQ. There are 14 residues in the CDR3. CDR3 coding DNA: TGCGCCAGCAGCTTGGGACAGGGGGGTGGAAAACTGTTTTTT. Translation: CASSLGQGGGKLFF.

The chain joins TRBV24-1 to TRBJ2-3; 9 nucleotides agree with TRBD1. The CDR3 runs 15 residues. Germline lookup yields CDR1 KGHDR and CDR2 SFDVKD. V was clipped by 4 bases and J by 3 bases; unmatched bases: 4. The CDR3 spells CATSDPTGGTDTQYF. CDR3 in DNA: TGTGCCACCAGTGACCCGACAGGGGGGACAGATACGCAGTATTTT.

The chain is built from TRBV18 and TRBJ1-3, with a weak D call TRBD1 (5 bases). Per germline, CDR1 KGHSH and CDR2 LQKENI. The CDR3 totals 14 residues. Trimming left V 0 bases short and J 6 bases short, with 9 bases between. The CDR3 region has the DNA TGTGCCAGCTCACCACCCTCAGGGTCAAACACCATATATTTT. This gives the protein CASSPPSGSNTIYF.

The chain carries TRBV30 and TRBJ2-5, with 9 bases aligning to TRBD2. Germline CDR1 and CDR2: GTSNPN and SVGIG (reference sequence). The CDR3 length is 16 residues. V gave up 4 bases and J gave up 7 bases; unmatched junction bases: 16. The CDR3 reads CAWKVGPAGGPGTQYF. CDR3 sequence (DNA): TGTGCCTGGAAGGTTGGTCCAGCGGGGGGTCCGGGGACCCAGTACTTC.

V usage is TRBV5-4 and J usage is TRBJ2-1; D gene uncertain. Germline CDR1 reads SGHNT; CDR2 reads YYREEE (reference sequence). This CDR3 has 14 amino acids. The V end lost 5 bases, the J end lost 2 bases, and 11 bases lay between the germline ends. CDR3 loop: CASSPGQTYNEQFF. For the CDR3, the DNA is TGTGCCAGCAGTCCGGGTCAGACCTACAATGAGCAGTTCTTC.

V and J are TRBV5-4 and TRBJ2-3, with 13 positions matching TRBD2. V lost 3 bases to trimming and J lost 4 bases; unmatched junction nucleotides: 5. The CDR3 contains 16 residues. Germline V gene lookup returns CDR1 SGHNT and CDR2 YYREEE (reference sequence). CDR3 in DNA: TGTGCCAGCAGCTCTGGGACTAGCGGGAAGTCAGATACGCAGTATTTT. This gives the protein CASSSGTSGKSDTQYF.

This clone was counted a single time. The chain is built from TRBV7-3 and TRBJ2-2, with a possible D match to TRBD2 (6 bases). V lost 1 base and J lost 7, with 16 bases in between. Germline values: CDR1 SGHTA, CDR2 FQGTGA. The CDR3 has 16 amino acids. CDR3 protein: CASSLKGPLGGGELFF. In DNA, the CDR3 is TGTGCCAGCAGCTTAAAGGGGCCGCTGGGGGGCGGGGAGCTGTTTTTT.

The chain joins TRBV30 to TRBJ2-3, with D tentatively TRBD2 (6 bases). CDR1 GTSNPN and CDR2 SVGIG come from the germline V gene (reference sequence). The CDR3 length is 13 residues. Trimming shortened V by 1 base and J by 10 bases, and 15 bases separated the two germline ends. The CDR3 sequence: CAWSGPDGEAQYF. The CDR3 coding sequence is TGTGCCTGGAGTGGACCCGACGGGGAGGCGCAGTATTTT.

The chain couples TRBV7-3 to TRBJ2-2; 8 nucleotides agree with TRBD2. The CDR3 length is 14 residues. Germline CDR1 SGHTA, CDR2 FQGTGA. With V trimmed by 6 bases and J by 8 bases, 8 bases remained unmatched. DNA for the CDR3: TGTGCCAGCAGTATCCAGCGGGGGTCAGGGGAGCTGTTTTTT. It specifies CASSIQRGSGELFF.

The chain combines TRBV24-1 with TRBJ2-1; 10 bases line up with TRBD2. The CDR3 is 21 amino acids. With V trimmed by 5 bases and J by 7 bases, 25 bases remained unmatched. CDR1 KGHDR and CDR2 SFDVKD come from the germline V gene. Here the CDR3 DNA reads TGTGCCACCAGTGCTGGCAGGCGTTCAAAATTGCCAGCGGGAGGGGTGAATGAGCAGTTCTTC. Translation gives CATSAGRRSKLPAGGVNEQFF.

The V call is TRBV20-1, the J call TRBJ2-1; D remains ambiguous. The CDR3 loop spans 15 amino acids. V lost 3 bases, J lost 0 bases, and 12 bases lay in between. Looked up from germline, CDR1 is DFQATT and CDR2 is SNEGSKA (reference sequence). This CDR3 reads CSASDPYSSYNEQFF. CDR3 nucleotides: TGCAGTGCTAGTGATCCGTACAGCTCCTACAATGAGCAGTTCTTC.

The CDR3 DNA sequence: TGTGCCAGCAGTTACTCGTTACTAGCTGTCGATGAGCAGTTCTTC. It encodes CASSYSLLAVDEQFF. The chain employs TRBV6-5 and TRBJ2-1; the D gene is possibly TRBD2 (6 bases). This CDR3 comprises 15 residues. Per germline, CDR1 MNHEY and CDR2 SVGAGI. Trimming took 0 bases from V and 8 from J, leaving 14 bases between them.

The rearrangement uses TRBV28 and TRBJ2-7; TRBD1 might be the D (7 bases). V lost 3 bases and J 4 bases, leaving 16 bases between the germline ends. Germline V gene data show CDR1 as MDHEN and CDR2 as SYDVKM. This CDR3 is 15 amino acids long. The CDR3 loop reads CASSLIFQGGYEQYF. Written as DNA, the CDR3 is TGTGCCAGCAGTTTGATCTTCCAGGGGGGTTACGAGCAGTACTTC.

V usage is TRBV27 and J usage is TRBJ2-1, with a possible D match to TRBD2 (5 bases). The V end lost 1 base, the J end lost 2 bases, and 9 bases lay between the germline ends. The CDR3 contains 15 residues. The germline gives CDR1 MNHEY, CDR2 SMNVEV (reference sequence). The CDR3 loop reads CASSLLASTYNEQFF. The CDR3 DNA reads TGTGCCAGCAGTTTATTAGCGAGTACCTACAATGAGCAGTTCTTC.

This chain uses TRBV5-5 with TRBJ2-7; no clear D. The CDR3 is 12 amino acids. Trimming stripped 1 base from V and 4 bases from J, with 6 bases between. Looked up from germline, CDR1 is SGHKS and CDR2 is YYEKEE (reference sequence). CDR3 in amino acids: CASSLFVYEQYF. Written as DNA, the CDR3 is TGTGCCAGCAGCTTGTTCGTGTACGAGCAGTACTTC.

The chain recombines TRBV5-1 with TRBJ2-3; 7 bases are a match to TRBD2. Germline lookup yields CDR1 SGHRS and CDR2 YFSETQ. V was pared by 4 bases and J by 5 bases, with 13 bases of the junction left unmatched. This CDR3 spans 16 amino acids. The CDR3 sequence: CASSRPLAGELDTQYF. CDR3 nucleotide sequence: TGCGCCAGCAGCCGGCCGTTGGCGGGAGAATTAGATACGCAGTATTTT.

This chain connects TRBV10-3 to TRBJ1-1; the D is unclear. The ends were cut back, 3 bases at V and 1 base at J, with 6 bases in the middle. Germline V gives CDR1 ENHRY, CDR2 SYGVKD. This CDR3 region has 13 residues. The CDR3 protein is CAISDPKNTEAFF. CDR3 coding DNA: TGTGCCATCAGTGATCCCAAGAACACTGAAGCTTTCTTT.

The chain combines TRBV4-1 with TRBJ1-6, with a weak D call TRBD1 (6 bases). Trimming left V 3 bases short and J 4 bases short, with 10 bases between. From germline, CDR1 is MGHRA and CDR2 YSYEKL. The CDR3 runs 15 residues. CDR3 sequence: CASSQGAVYNSPLHF. CDR3 DNA sequence: TGCGCCAGCAGCCAGGGGGCCGTTTATAATTCACCCCTCCACTTT.

This clone is a singleton in its sample. The V gene is TRBV7-3, the J gene TRBJ2-1; a weak D match, TRBD1 (5 bases). CDR1 is SGHTA, CDR2 FQGTGA, per germline. The CDR3 consists of 13 residues. V lost 5 bases to trimming and J lost 6 bases, with 11 bases between them. Written as DNA, the CDR3 is TGTGCCAGCAGCGTCGACAGTTTCAATGAGCAGTTCTTC. Protein sequence: CASSVDSFNEQFF. Full variable domain (missing parts from reference TRBV7-3 and TRBJ2-1): GAGVSQTPSNKVTEKGKYVELRCDPISGHTALYWYRQSLGQGPEFLIYFQGTGAADDSGLPNDRFFAVRPEGSVSTLKIQRTERGDSAVYLCASSVDSFNEQFFGPGTRLTVL.

This rearrangement joins TRBV21-1 to TRBJ2-3; the table's D call of TRBD1 was not tested on the DNA. TRBV21-1 is reported as a pseudogene. The CDR3 length is 15 residues. This CDR3 reads CASSLFQLGADTQYF. The CDR3 coding sequence is TGTGCCAGCAGCCTCTTCCAGCTGGGGGCCGATACGCAGTATTTT.

The count of this clone is one. V gene TRBV6-1 combines with J gene TRBJ1-5, with 8 positions matching TRBD1. This CDR3 contains 16 residues. V lost 0 bases and J lost 8; bases outside the gene matches: 9. CDR1 is MNHNS and CDR2 is SASEGT in the germline V gene. In DNA, the CDR3 is TGTGCCAGCAGTGAAGCTTGGACAGGGCTCTCGGAGCCCCAGCATTTT. Translating gives CASSEAWTGLSEPQHF.

For the CDR3, the DNA is TGCGCCAGCAGTGAAGGCCAGGGAAACACTGAAGCTTTCTTT. Encoded protein: CASSEGQGNTEAFF. The genes are TRBV10-2 and TRBJ1-1; D is perhaps TRBD1 (5 bases). The CDR3 spans 14 residues. V was trimmed by 3 bases and J by 2 bases, leaving 10 bases between them. The germline gives CDR1 WSHSY, CDR2 SAAADI.

V and J are TRBV28 and TRBJ1-1; 9 bases agree with TRBD1. J gave up 1 base and V 9 bases, and 6 bases lay outside the gene matches. The length of the CDR3 is 14 residues. The germline V gene has CDR1 MDHEN and CDR2 SYDVKM. The CDR3 bases are TGTGCCAGTTATCCGGGACAGGGGAACACTGAAGCTTTCTTT. Protein: CASYPGQGNTEAFF.

This sequence joins TRBV13 and TRBJ1-1; D call uncertain. Germline loops: CDR1 PRHDT, CDR2 FYEKMQ (reference sequence). The CDR3 is 12 residues long. V was trimmed by 1 base and J by 7 bases, leaving 7 bases between them. This chain's CDR3 is CASSLAPLEAFF. The CDR3 nucleotides are TGTGCCAGCAGCTTAGCCCCCCTTGAAGCTTTCTTT.

This sequence joins TRBV28 and TRBJ1-2, with unresolved D. V was shortened by 3 bases and J by 8 bases, with 10 bases between the two germline ends. The length of the CDR3 is 12 residues. Per the germline V gene, CDR1 is MDHEN and CDR2 is SYDVKM. CDR3 bases: TGTGCCAGCAGTTTGCTCCCAGCGGGCTACACCTTC. Translation gives CASSLLPAGYTF.

The table lists this clone with a count of one. Here the CDR3 DNA reads TGTGCCTGGAGTTACAGGGACAATCAGCCCCAGCATTTT. It encodes CAWSYRDNQPQHF. The V call is TRBV30, the J call TRBJ1-5; maybe TRBD1 (6 bases). CDR3 size: 13 residues. Per germline, CDR1 GTSNPN and CDR2 SVGIG (reference sequence). V dropped 2 bases and J dropped 3 bases, with 8 bases sitting between them.

V is TRBV10-1 and J is TRBJ1-5, with TRBD1 matching over 11 bases. V shed 6 bases and J 1 base; nucleotides not matched to a gene: 11. Germline assignment: CDR1 WNHNN and CDR2 SYGVQD (reference sequence). The CDR3 has 18 amino acids. CDR3 region: CASRVEDRGRASNQPQHF. The CDR3 nucleotides are TGCGCCAGCAGGGTGGAGGACAGGGGGCGTGCGAGCAATCAGCCCCAGCATTTT.

This sequence joins TRBV2 and TRBJ1-2, with TRBD1 matching 7 bases. CDR3 length: 14 amino acids. The germline V gene has CDR1 SNHLY and CDR2 FYNNEI. V dropped 6 bases and J dropped 6; count of bases not matched to a gene: 10. The CDR3 sequence: CASSPDRVTHGYTF. The DNA of the CDR3 is TGTGCCAGCAGCCCCGACAGGGTTACCCATGGCTACACCTTC. The complete variable domain, with remaining parts taken from reference TRBV2 and TRBJ1-2, reads EPEVTQTPSHQVTQMGQEVILRCVPISNHLYFYWYRQILGQKVEFLVSFYNNEISEKSEIFDDQFSVERPDGSNFTLKIRSTKLEDSAMYFCASSPDRVTHGYTFGSGTRLTVV.

The V and J genes are TRBV9 and TRBJ2-3; tentative D call: TRBD2 (6 bases). The germline gives CDR1 SGDLS, CDR2 YYNGEE. The CDR3 is made up of 16 amino acids. Trimming took off 0 bases at V and 0 bases at J, with 11 bases between the two ends. In DNA, the CDR3 is TGTGCCAGCAGCGTAGCGGAGGGGCTAAGCACAGATACGCAGTATTTT. Translating it yields CASSVAEGLSTDTQYF. Looking up the rest from reference TRBV9 and TRBJ2-3 gives the full variable domain: DSGVTQTPKHLITATGQRVTLRCSPRSGDLSVYWYQQSLDQGLQFLIQYYNGEERAKGNILERFSAQQFPDLHSELNLSSLELGDSALYFCASSVAEGLSTDTQYFGPGTRLTVL.

CDR3 nucleotides: TGTGCCAGCAGCGTTGGGCAGGGGCGAGAGACCCAGTACTTC. This sequence encodes CASSVGQGRETQYF. The J gene is TRBJ2-5, the V gene TRBV9, with D perhaps TRBD1 (6 bases). Germline values: CDR1 SGDLS, CDR2 YYNGEE. The CDR3 length is 14 residues. V was cut by 2 bases and J by 4 bases, with 12 bases left in between.

This chain connects TRBV5-4 to TRBJ2-5; D perhaps matches TRBD2 (6 bases). Germline V gives CDR1 SGHNT, CDR2 YYREEE (reference sequence). The CDR3 runs 14 residues. Trimming took 4 bases from V and 3 from J, leaving 13 bases between them. CDR3 region: CASSPGTLKETQYF. The CDR3 DNA reads as TGTGCCAGCAGCCCCGGGACTTTGAAAGAGACCCAGTACTTC. Variable domain in full (rest from reference TRBV5-4 and TRBJ2-5): ETGVTQSPTHLIKTRGQQVTLRCSSQSGHNTVSWYQQALGQGPQFIFQYYREEENGRGNFPPRFSGLQFPNYSSELNVNALELDDSALYLCASSPGTLKETQYFGPGTRLLVL.